This T cell receptor (beta chain) came from a study of shared clonotypes between healthy human individuals (TCRdb year 2020). About the full investigation: A couple of women and a few men aged 18 to 49 years were included in the cohort. For each donor, CD4 naive and CD4 memory were each given three plates, CD8 naive was given two plates, and CD8 memory was given one plate. Blood TCR repertoires of 5 or 6 healthy adults were deeply sequenced to estimate repertoire size and the extent of clonotype sharing between individuals. Libraries were prepared and TCR repertoires were sequenced by different laboratories using diverse techniques, in order to increase sequencing depth and limit assay-specific biases. Each donor's leukapheresis produced roughly between about 0.9 and 9.5 billion PBMCs.

Using the deep immunoSEQ assay, TCR CDR3 regions were amplified from genomic DNA by multiplex PCR. Extracted genomic DNA from each cell subset was distributed evenly across all wells of several immunoSEQ 96-well plates, and each plate was treated as a replicate. For sorted subsets, each replicate PCR was loaded with about 0.2 ug genomic DNA, equivalent to 25,000 to 30,000 T cell genomes. Purified libraries were quantified with a Qubit 3.0 fluorometer, sized on a Bioanalyzer 2100, and re-quantified with the KAPA Library Quantification kit. Every immunoSEQ 96-well plate was sequenced on a separate single-read 150-cycle Illumina NextSeq 550 flow cell. Regarding the original processing steps: Because the immunoSEQ output held only junctional sequences and lacked quality scores, the filtering could not match the filtering applied to full-length reads. To assign V/J genes and CDR3, sequences were annotated using PyIR, a Python wrapper for IgBLAST v1.9, with IMGT germline references. Reads with weak V/J assignments (E-value above 1e-6), missing CDR3, stop codons, out-of-frame junctions, or ambiguous translated residues were removed. V3J clonotypes were defined by identical inferred V gene, J gene, and CDR3 amino acid sequence. To compute the percentage overlap between repertoires, the number of shared unique clonotypes was divided by the size of the smaller repertoire. Three approaches were used to assess repertoire richness: RTK rarefaction, the Chao1 estimator, and Recon v2.1 estimates of unobserved clonotypes. For all TCRbeta clonotypes obtained by the gDNA method from a few donors, generation probabilities were computed with OLGA. The source is immuneACCESS, and TCRdb retained only in-frame sequences with V and J called. Part of the clones is not carried over; for the studies checked, unresolved V genes explain less than half of this, and the remainder is unexplained. D and trimming come from the DNA, and the V and J calls and clone size come from that table. In this sample the table shows around 2,000,000 clones, about 95% of which occur a single time. The top ten clones comprise 1.1% of the sample.

The germline V gene sets CDR1 to SGHDT and CDR2 to YYEEEE. The junction shows trimming of 1 base on V and 3 bases on J, plus 7 bases between the germline ends. Its CDR3 holds 13 amino acids, cysteine through phenylalanine. CDR3 DNA is the only sequence kept; it has 39 bases, read in frame from the first base. Overall study outcomes, separate from this receptor: Sampling was limited to blood, and TCR repertoires in tissue likely differ from TCR repertoires in blood. Compared with non-shared clonotypes, the clonotypes found in all four sorted-subset donors had higher generation probabilities. Naive subsets generally had larger estimated clonotype richness than memory subsets. Pairwise subsampling led to the expectation that sequencing depth would affect the degree of clonotype sharing among donors. Because the study included a small number of donors, the genetic and exposure-history diversity represented was limited. Rarefaction of sorted-subset datasets indicated incomplete sequencing despite the large sequencing depth. About 5% of naive CD4, 3.5% of naive CD8, approximately 2.2% of memory CD4, and about 0.4% of memory CD8 clonotypes were shared across a few donors.

For this clone: No cognate antigen has been identified for it. Nothing much larger sits one base from this clone, and base qualities are not available. This CDR3 is also generated by other DNA sequences in the sample.

CD8 naive samples were obtained by positive selection for CCR7 among CD45RO-negative cells, yielding a CD45RA+CCR7+ population from which TemRA cells were excluded. Healthy HIV-negative adults with no recently reported acute infections or vaccinations were included as donors. All donors were Caucasian adults living in Nashville, Tennessee, USA. After blood collection by leukapheresis, PBMCs were isolated using Ficoll-Histopaque density gradient centrifugation and then cryopreserved in the vapor phase of liquid nitrogen. Purity and quantity of every magnetically sorted T cell population were checked by analytical flow cytometry. From each sorted fraction, genomic DNA was isolated and quantified by UV absorbance on a Nanodrop 2000c.

The TCR sequence derives from a man younger than 35 in good health. The sequencing sample was made of naive CD8+ T cells sorted from blood. In the paper's terms, the cell subset or site label means: CD45RA+CCR7+. The chain is made from TRBV5-6 and TRBJ1-1; TRBD1 is a possible D gene, resting on 5 matching bases. The CDR3 protein: CASSLSTDTEAFF. The DNA reads TGTGCCAGCAGCTTGTCGACAGACACTGAAGCTTTCTTT. With all but the CDR3 taken from the reference TRBV5-6 and TRBJ1-1 genes, the full variable domain is: DAGVTQSPTHLIKTRGQQVTLRCSPKSGHDTVSWYQQALGQGPQFIFQYYEEEERQRGNFPDRFSGHQFPNYSSELNVNALLLGDSALYLCASSLSTDTEAFFGQGTRLTVV.